This record covers a single T cell receptor beta chain. This receptor's antigen is unknown. Within one base of it there is no much larger clone, and no base qualities were kept. TCRbeta CDR3 regions were amplified from genomic DNA using the immunoSEQ Assay, a bias-controlled multiplex PCR. In the source study's methods: Nucleated cell counts per sample were estimated from amplification of reference gene primers within the assay. To quantify the absolute abundance of each unique TCRbeta CDR3 rearrangement, sequence reads were collapsed and filtered. For each sample, productive Simpson clonality was calculated by taking the square root of Simpson's diversity index across productive rearrangements. TCRdb took this table from immuneACCESS and kept in-frame rearrangements with V and J called. Such tables lack part of the clones; where checked against another copy, unresolved V genes explain under half of the gap, and the rest is unexplained. That table furnishes V, J and clone size, whereas the DNA furnished D and trimming. Across this sample there are more than 200,000 clones, with 80% to 85% seen only once. Roughly 8.2% of the sample comes from the top ten.

In Seattle, one collaborating source enrolled patients while the infection was active and tracked those patients longitudinally over the course of disease. Collaborating institutions collected whole blood in K2EDTA tubes following their own protocols. For TCRbeta analysis, collaborators shipped samples as frozen whole blood, isolated PBMCs, or DNA extracted from either of those sample types. The germline V gene specifies MGHRA as CDR1 and YSYEKL as CDR2. V is clipped by 4 bases and J by 7 bases, and the sequence between their germline boundaries is 16 bases long. Including cysteine and phenylalanine, the CDR3 has 14 amino acids. This entry keeps only the CDR3 DNA: 42 bases, framed from base 1. This record comes from a study of blood T cell repertoires in COVID-19 (dated by TCRdb to between 2020 and 2021). Context from the whole study: Collaborator samples came from the United States, Italy and Spain and covered acute and convalescent phases of COVID-19. Subjects who had been exposed to COVID-19, were actively infected with it, or had recovered from it provided the deeply sampled blood TCRbeta repertoires that made up the dataset. Where available, HLA class I and class II types were taken from metadata supplied by the sample provider and were not determined by assay-based typing. The repertoires were released in a freely available public database intended as a resource for research on the immune response to SARS-CoV-2. Nearly every sample came with metadata listing a de-identified subject ID, COVID-19 status, age in years and sex. The samples were drawn from the first 160 participants of the ongoing ImmuneRACE study and from 950 to 1,500 subjects provided by 6 global collaborators. The material from the prospective study consisted of cDNA or gDNA derived from T cells, B-cell-depleted T cells, or PBMCs.

The full study reports these points: How much clinical and demographic metadata was included differed by source and by participant, and the metadata was provided uncurated.

This sequence originates from a woman over 75 with COVID-19, enrolled during active disease. The material sequenced was peripheral blood. The rearranged chain carries TRBV4-1 and TRBJ1-2; perhaps TRBD1 is the D gene, with 6 bases matching. The DNA is as follows: TGCGCCAGCAGCCGCACGAGGGACACGTCTGGCTACACCTTC. Its protein reads: CASSRTRDTSGYTF.